The next 32 T cell receptor beta chains were all read from a single sample in a study of blood T cell repertoires in COVID-19. Repertoires were generated with immunoSEQ multiplex PCR, while TCRdb's copy carries only in-frame clones and drops some. The profile covers some 190,000 clones, with about 83% appearing a single time and around a sixth taken by the ten largest. Sequencing was carried out using peripheral blood. All receptors derive from a person aged 70 to 85 with COVID-19, enrolled during active disease.

This clone occurred once. This sequence joins TRBV5-1 and TRBJ2-3; 9 positions agree with TRBD1. The CDR3 has 14 amino acids. Germline assignment: CDR1 SGHRS and CDR2 YFSETQ. V lost 5 bases, J lost 5 bases, and 6 bases stayed unmatched. CDR3 in DNA: TGCGCCAGCAGTCAGGACAGGGGCGGAGATACGCAGTATTTT. Encoded protein: CASSQDRGGDTQYF.

The chain is built from TRBV15 and TRBJ2-7; 8 nucleotides align to TRBD1. CDR3 length equals 15 residues. Unmatched junction bases numbered 6, after V lost 2 bases and J lost 3 bases. CDR1 and CDR2 (germline): LNHNV, YYDKDF (reference sequence). DNA for the CDR3: TGTGCCACCAGCAGAAGCAGGGGGCGGCTCTACGAGCAGTACTTC. Translation gives CATSRSRGRLYEQYF. Using reference TRBV15 and TRBJ2-7 for the parts outside the CDR3, the full variable domain is DAMVIQNPRYQVTQFGKPVTLSCSQTLNHNVMYWYQQKSSQAPKLLFHYYDKDFNNEADTPDNFQSRRPNTSFCFLDIRSPGLGDTAMYLCATSRSRGRLYEQYFGPGTRLTVT.

This clone was recorded only once. This chain joins TRBV6-5 and TRBJ2-5; 9 positions match TRBD1. There are 14 residues in the CDR3. J lost 5 bases, V lost 2 bases, and 3 bases had no gene match. Looked up from germline, CDR1 is MNHEY and CDR2 is SVGAGI. The CDR3 DNA reads as TGTGCCAGCAGTTACGGGACAGGGATGGAGACCCAGTACTTC. Translating gives CASSYGTGMETQYF.

The chain couples TRBV4-3 to TRBJ2-3, with D unclear. CDR1 is LGHNA and CDR2 is YSLEER in the germline V gene. The CDR3 extends over 16 amino acids. V was shortened by 0 bases and J by 7 bases, with 17 bases between the two germline ends. CDR3 loop: CASSQDQIAVGYTQYF. CDR3 nucleotide sequence: TGCGCCAGCAGCCAAGATCAGATAGCCGTGGGTTATACGCAGTATTTT.

The J gene is TRBJ1-1, the V gene TRBV19, with D possibly being TRBD1 (5 bases). The CDR3 sequence is 14 residues long. The V gene's germline CDR1 is LNHDA and CDR2 SQIVND (reference sequence). Deletions cut 6 bases from V and 5 bases from J, with 16 bases between. CDR3 region: CASSLSWGATEAFF. The CDR3 DNA is TGTGCCAGTAGCCTGAGCTGGGGCGCTACTGAAGCTTTCTTT.

This chain joins TRBV7-9 and TRBJ1-1; 8 nucleotides match TRBD1. The CDR3 is made up of 17 amino acids. CDR1 and CDR2 from the germline V gene are SEHNR and FQNEAQ (reference sequence). Unmatched junction bases numbered 15, after V lost 5 bases and J lost 4 bases. The CDR3 nucleotides are TGTGCCAGCAGCCCTAGGGGCGGCAGGGGGCTTAGCACTGAAGCTTTCTTT. Protein sequence: CASSPRGGRGLSTEAFF. The complete variable domain, with remaining parts taken from reference TRBV7-9 and TRBJ1-1, reads DTGVSQNPRHKITKRGQNVTFRCDPISEHNRLYWYRQTLGQGPEFLTYFQNEAQLEKSRLLSDRFSAERPKGSFSTLEIQRTEQGDSAMYLCASSPRGGRGLSTEAFFGQGTRLTVV.

This chain uses TRBV5-4 with TRBJ2-2; D gene unclear. Trimming took off 1 base at V and 4 bases at J, with 8 bases between the two ends. CDR3 size: 14 residues. From germline, CDR1 is SGHNT and CDR2 YYREEE (reference sequence). CDR3 sequence: CASSLFGGTGELFF. DNA for the CDR3: TGTGCCAGCAGCTTGTTTGGCGGCACCGGGGAGCTGTTTTTT.

This chain uses TRBV19 with TRBJ1-5, with no clear D. CDR1 is LNHDA, CDR2 SQIVND, per germline (reference sequence). CDR3 size: 12 residues. V lost 6 bases and J 7 bases, leaving 10 bases between the germline ends. CDR3 sequence reads: CASRNGRQPQHF. The CDR3 coding sequence is TGTGCCAGTAGGAACGGGAGGCAGCCCCAGCATTTT.

The rearrangement uses TRBV16 and TRBJ2-3; TRBD2 matches at 9 bases. This CDR3 region has 15 residues. Germline trimming cut 1 base from V and 6 bases from J; bases unmatched to any gene: 5. Looked up from germline, CDR1 is KGHSY and CDR2 is FQNENV. CDR3 sequence (DNA): TGTGCCAGCAGCCAATTTCAGGGACTAGCCGATACGCAGTATTTT. Protein: CASSQFQGLADTQYF.

The chain couples TRBV10-3 to TRBJ2-1; 12 bases line up with TRBD2. After removal of 9 bases from V and 3 bases from J, the junction contained 3 bases not matched to a gene. Germline V lookup: CDR1 ENHRY, CDR2 SYGVKD. The CDR3 is made up of 14 amino acids. The CDR3, as DNA: TGTGCCATTGGACTAGCGGGGCTCTACAATGAGCAGTTCTTC. Residues: CAIGLAGLYNEQFF.

The chain uses TRBV7-9 and TRBJ2-7; D remains unclear. Germline V CDR1 and CDR2: SEHNR, FQNEAQ (reference sequence). The CDR3 spans 17 residues. The V and J ends lost 1 base and 2 bases respectively, with 18 bases between them. As DNA, the CDR3 is TGTGCCAGCAGCTTAGGGTGGCAGCGAACAATACCCTACGAGCAGTACTTC. It codes for CASSLGWQRTIPYEQYF.

This chain connects TRBV12-1 to TRBJ1-4. TRBV12-1 constitutes a pseudogene. The CDR3 totals 16 residues. The CDR3 DNA sequence: TGTGCCAGCAGCTTTCAGGTAGCGGGGGGCGGTGAAAAACTGTTTTTT. Its translation is CASSFQVAGGGEKLFF.

The chain carries TRBV19 and TRBJ2-5; D gene ambiguous. The CDR3 is made up of 13 amino acids. The V and J ends lost 4 bases and 0 bases respectively, with 6 bases between them. Germline V gives CDR1 LNHDA, CDR2 SQIVND (reference sequence). CDR3 loop: CASSTLYQETQYF. The CDR3 DNA reads TGTGCCAGTAGTACCTTGTACCAAGAGACCCAGTACTTC.

The V and J genes are TRBV19 and TRBJ2-7; a possible D gene is TRBD2 (6 bases). Trimming left V 8 bases short and J 6 bases short, with 20 bases between. Germline V CDR1 and CDR2: LNHDA, SQIVND (reference sequence). The CDR3 totals 14 residues. The CDR3 DNA reads TGTGCCAGTTCTCAACCTCGACTAGAAGGCGAGCAGTACTTC. Its translation: CASSQPRLEGEQYF.

The gene calls are TRBV9 and TRBJ1-4, with 9 bases identical to TRBD1. This CDR3 contains 15 residues. V gave up 3 bases and J gave up 0 bases; unmatched junction bases: 0. Germline V gene sequence: CDR1 SGDLS, CDR2 YYNGEE. The CDR3 nucleotides are TGTGCCAGCAGCGGGACAGGGGCAACTAATGAAAAACTGTTTTTT. As protein: CASSGTGATNEKLFF.

The chain has TRBV19 and TRBJ1-4, with 8 bases aligning to TRBD1. J gave up 3 bases and V 7 bases, and 10 bases lay outside the gene matches. CDR3 length: 16 amino acids. Germline-derived CDR1 and CDR2 are LNHDA and SQIVND (reference sequence). In DNA form, the CDR3 reads TGTGCCAGTATTCGGACAGGGAATATTGCTAATGAAAAACTGTTTTTT. Amino acids: CASIRTGNIANEKLFF.

The rearrangement links TRBV24-1 to TRBJ2-2; no clear D gene. V was cut by 4 bases and J by 0 bases, with 8 bases left in between. Germline-derived CDR1 and CDR2 are KGHDR and SFDVKD. The CDR3 is 15 residues long. DNA of the CDR3: TGTGCCACCAGTGAAACCCGGGCGAACACCGGGGAGCTGTTTTTT. Its protein product is CATSETRANTGELFF.

The V gene is TRBV16, the J gene TRBJ2-1; a possible D gene is TRBD2 (6 bases). Trimming removed 0 bases at V and 6 bases at J, with 9 bases between. This CDR3 has 14 residues. The germline CDR1 and CDR2 sequences are KGHSY and FQNENV. This CDR3 is CASSQSLATNEQFF. The DNA for the CDR3 is TGTGCCAGCAGCCAATCCCTAGCGACCAATGAGCAGTTCTTC. Full variable domain (rest looked up from reference TRBV16 and TRBJ2-1): GEEVAQTPKHLVRGEGQKAKLYCAPIKGHSYVFWYQQVLKNEFKFLISFQNENVFDETGMPKERFSAKCLPNSPCSLEIQATKLEDSAVYFCASSQSLATNEQFFGPGTRLTVL.

The chain employs TRBV5-5 and TRBJ2-1; D is unresolved. There are 14 residues in the CDR3. CDR1 SGHKS and CDR2 YYEKEE come from the germline V gene (reference sequence). V was pared by 2 bases and J by 4 bases, with 10 bases between. CDR3 DNA: TGTGCCAGCAGCTTTGCCCTAGTTTACAATGAGCAGTTCTTC. Translation gives CASSFALVYNEQFF.

This clone was detected once. The chain joins TRBV3-1 (or the pseudogene TRBV3-2) to TRBJ2-5, with a tentative D call TRBD1 (6 bases). The length of the CDR3 is 15 residues. Germline V CDR1 and CDR2: LGHDT, YNNKEL (reference sequence). V was pared by 3 bases and J by 3 bases, with 14 bases between. CDR3 amino acids: CASSQGAVGEETQYF. The CDR3 nucleotides are TGTGCCAGCAGCCAGGGGGCCGTGGGGGAAGAGACCCAGTACTTC.

This sequence joins TRBV30 and TRBJ2-5; 12 positions agree with TRBD2. Germline loops: CDR1 GTSNPN, CDR2 SVGIG (reference sequence). The CDR3 runs 15 residues. Unmatched junction bases numbered 7, after V lost 5 bases and J lost 3 bases. This CDR3 reads CAWSPGLAGKETQYF. In nucleotides, the CDR3 is TGTGCCTGGTCACCCGGACTAGCGGGAAAAGAGACCCAGTACTTC.

The J gene is TRBJ2-5, the V gene TRBV4-1, with D perhaps TRBD2 (6 bases). Trimming shortened V by 3 bases and J by 5 bases, and 13 bases separated the two germline ends. Germline V gene sequence: CDR1 MGHRA, CDR2 YSYEKL. The CDR3 has 14 amino acids. This chain's CDR3 is CASSQRGVSETQYF. The CDR3 nucleotides are TGCGCCAGCAGCCAGCGCGGGGTTAGTGAGACCCAGTACTTC.

The gene calls are TRBV30 and TRBJ2-7; D gene ambiguous. With 0 bases removed from V and 2 bases from J, the gap between germline ends came to 14 bases. CDR1 is GTSNPN, CDR2 SVGIG, per germline (reference sequence). The CDR3 runs to 15 residues. The CDR3 DNA sequence: TGTGCCTGGAGTGTGGCACAGAATACACCCTACGAGCAGTACTTC. This sequence encodes CAWSVAQNTPYEQYF.

As regards this clone: At the DNA level, this CDR3 is encoded by other sequences in the same sample as well. The CDR3 nucleotides are TGTGCCAGCAGTGTGGGGAGGAGCTATGGCTACACCTTC. This codes for CASSVGRSYGYTF. The rearrangement joins TRBV5-4 to TRBJ1-2; D ambiguous. Germline V gives CDR1 SGHNT, CDR2 YYREEE (reference sequence). This CDR3 is built from 13 residues. V lost 5 bases to trimming and J lost 4 bases, with 12 bases between them.

V gene TRBV7-2 combines with J gene TRBJ1-5, with a tentative D call TRBD1 (6 bases). This CDR3 is 14 amino acids long. The V and J ends lost 5 bases and 4 bases respectively, with 12 bases between them. From germline, CDR1 is SGHTA and CDR2 FQGNSA. DNA of the CDR3: TGTGCCAGCAGCGGTGCACAGGGAAATCAGCCCCAGCATTTT. Translation gives CASSGAQGNQPQHF.

The gene calls are TRBV27 and TRBJ2-5; TRBD2 matches at 8 bases. CDR1 is MNHEY and CDR2 is SMNVEV in the germline V gene (reference sequence). The length of the CDR3 is 17 residues. Trimming cost V 5 bases and J 2 bases; bases outside gene matches: 13. The DNA for the CDR3 is TGTGCCAGCAGTCCCGCGTTTACGGGAGGGATACAAGAGACCCAGTACTTC. It translates to CASSPAFTGGIQETQYF.

CDR3 bases: TGTGCCACCCGTCCAGGGCAGAGTAACATTCAGTACTTC. Residues: CATRPGQSNIQYF. The rearrangement links TRBV27 to TRBJ2-4; possibly TRBD1 for D (5 bases). This CDR3 contains 13 residues. Germline assignment: CDR1 MNHEY and CDR2 SMNVEV (reference sequence). The ends were cut back, 10 bases at V and 7 bases at J, with 17 bases in the middle.

The gene calls are TRBV28 and TRBJ2-3; 11 bases are a match to TRBD2. The CDR3 length is 16 residues. The germline V gene has CDR1 MDHEN and CDR2 SYDVKM. After removal of 6 bases from V and 4 bases from J, the junction contained 9 bases not matched to a gene. CDR3 in DNA: TGTGCCAGCAGAAACGGACTAGCGGGCAGATCAGATACGCAGTATTTT. Its translation: CASRNGLAGRSDTQYF.

The V and J genes are TRBV7-9 and TRBJ2-5, with 7 bases lining up with TRBD2. This CDR3 is 15 amino acids long. V gave up 2 bases and J gave up 1 base; unmatched junction bases: 4. CDR1 and CDR2 (germline): SEHNR, FQNEAQ (reference sequence). The CDR3 reads CASSLRRGIQETQYF. Here the CDR3 DNA reads TGTGCCAGCAGCTTAAGGCGGGGGATCCAAGAGACCCAGTACTTC.

The V call is TRBV7-2, the J call TRBJ1-1; D is unresolved. The V and J ends lost 1 base and 0 bases respectively, with 6 bases between them. Germline V lookup: CDR1 SGHTA, CDR2 FQGNSA. The CDR3 spans 14 residues. The CDR3 spells CASSLGALNTEAFF. The CDR3 coding sequence is TGTGCCAGCAGCTTAGGGGCCCTGAACACTGAAGCTTTCTTT.

V usage is TRBV28 and J usage is TRBJ1-4; weak D call: TRBD1 (5 bases). CDR1 is MDHEN, CDR2 SYDVKM, per germline. The CDR3 runs 16 residues. V was shortened by 4 bases and J by 7 bases, with 19 bases between the two germline ends. Here the CDR3 reads CASSSPPRGYGEKLFF. For the CDR3, the DNA is TGTGCCAGCAGTTCGCCCCCGCGGGGCTATGGTGAAAAACTGTTTTTT.

This chain joins TRBV6-1 and TRBJ2-1; D might be TRBD2 (5 bases). This CDR3 has 13 residues. Germline lookup yields CDR1 MNHNS and CDR2 SASEGT. V was clipped by 2 bases and J by 5 bases, with 7 bases between them. For the CDR3, the DNA is TGTGCCAGCAGTGAACGGGGAAACAATGAGCAGTTCTTC. This codes for CASSERGNNEQFF.